A selection of T cell receptor beta chains follows, all from one sample in a study of blood T cell repertoires in COVID-19. Profiling relied on immunoSEQ multiplex PCR, and the TCRdb table lists in-frame clones only, not all of them. This sample carries approximately 210,000 clones, under 95% of them seen once, and the ten largest clones take under 1.5%. Sequenced material: peripheral blood. The receptors were sampled from a man aged 25-40 years with acute or convalescent COVID-19. The CDR3 runs from the conserved cysteine through the conserved F or W. D genes are given only for firm matches. Where a row states a size, it is once, few, many or the class of an expanded clone; other rows omit it.

j_gene | len | abundance | d_gene | v_gene | CDR3aa | CDR3nt
TRBJ1-2 | 14 | . | . | TRBV5-5 | CASSLEQGNYGYTF | TGTGCCAGCAGCTTGGAACAGGGAAACTATGGCTACACCTTC
TRBJ2-1 | 14 | . | . | TRBV5-1 | CASSLDSSYNEQFF | TGCGCCAGCAGCTTGGACTCCTCCTACAATGAGCAGTTCTTC
TRBJ1-2 | 14 | . | TRBD1 | TRBV28 | CASSWTGGVLGYTF | TGTGCCAGCAGCTGGACAGGAGGAGTACTTGGCTACACCTTC
TRBJ2-6 | 16 | . | . | TRBV18 | CASSLDRFSGANVLTF | TGTGCCAGCTCACTAGACAGGTTCTCTGGGGCCAACGTCCTGACTTTC
TRBJ2-7 | 17 | . | . | TRBV28 | CASSFSRRAYSSYEQYF | TGTGCCAGCAGTTTTTCCCGGAGAGCCTATAGCTCCTACGAGCAGTACTTC
TRBJ2-4 | 16 | . | TRBD1 | TRBV4-1 | CASSPGQGLAKNIQYF | TGCGCCAGCAGCCCTGGACAGGGGTTAGCCAAAAACATTCAGTACTTC
TRBJ2-1 | 15 | . | TRBD2 | TRBV30 | CAWSRSGLPSNEQFF | TGTGCCTGGAGTCGTAGCGGGCTTCCGTCTAATGAGCAGTTCTTC
TRBJ1-2 | 14 | . | . | TRBV19 | CASSIVKLDYGYTF | TGTGCCAGTAGTATAGTGAAACTCGACTATGGCTACACCTTC
TRBJ1-1 | 13 | . | TRBD1 | TRBV6-6 | CASRQTGEVEAFF | TGTGCCAGCAGACAAACAGGGGAGGTTGAAGCTTTCTTT
TRBJ1-1 | 16 | . | TRBD1 | TRBV19 | CASSIGQGNMNTEAFF | TGTGCCAGTAGTATAGGACAGGGAAATATGAACACTGAAGCTTTCTTT
TRBJ1-2 | 18 | . | TRBD1 | TRBV5-6 | CASSPYRDRENFSGGYTF | TGTGCCAGCAGCCCTTACCGGGACAGGGAAAATTTTTCGGGTGGCTACACCTTC
TRBJ2-3 | 20 | . | TRBD2 | TRBV24-1 | CATSDLDQRGRGRSTDTQYF | TGTGCCACCAGTGATTTAGACCAGCGGGGACGAGGAAGAAGCACAGATACGCAGTATTTT
TRBJ2-1 | 15 | . | . | TRBV5-4 | CASSFSRGWYNEQFF | TGTGCCAGCAGCTTTAGCCGCGGCTGGTACAATGAGCAGTTCTTC
TRBJ1-2 | 13 | . | . | TRBV10-3 | CAITETGNYGYTF | TGTGCCATCACTGAGACGGGGAACTATGGCTACACCTTC
TRBJ2-7 | 15 | . | . | TRBV11-3 | CASSFGVGLGNEQYF | TGTGCCAGCAGCTTTGGCGTAGGACTGGGAAACGAGCAGTACTTC
TRBJ1-3 | 16 | . | TRBD1 | TRBV5-8 | CASSLRGLFSGNTIYF | TGTGCCAGCAGCTTGAGGGGGCTCTTCTCTGGAAACACCATATATTTT
TRBJ2-1 | 14 | . | . | TRBV7-9 | CASSLQGHYNEQFF | TGTGCCAGCAGCTTGCAGGGACACTACAATGAGCAGTTCTTC
TRBJ2-7 | 15 | . | . | TRBV9 | CASSVGPGQSYEQYF | TGTGCCAGCAGCGTCGGTCCGGGACAAAGCTACGAGCAGTACTTC
TRBJ2-7 | 15 | once | . | TRBV7-9 | CASSKGTQPAYEQYF | TGTGCCAGCAGCAAAGGAACACAGCCGGCCTACGAGCAGTACTTC
TRBJ1-2 | 17 | . | TRBD1 | TRBV27 | CASSLIPLDRGWHGYTF | TGTGCCAGCAGTTTAATTCCCCTGGACAGGGGGTGGCATGGCTACACCTTC
TRBJ1-4 | 16 | . | TRBD1 | TRBV6-1 | CASSENHRGGNEKLFF | TGTGCCAGCAGTGAAAATCACAGGGGGGGGAATGAAAAACTGTTTTTT
TRBJ1-1 | 13 | . | TRBD1 | TRBV5-4 | CASSSGQGNEAFF | TGTGCCAGCAGCAGCGGACAGGGAAATGAAGCTTTCTTT
TRBJ1-5 | 22 | once | . | TRBV18 | CASSPKTTLLAADYPANQPQHF | TGTGCCAGCTCACCTAAAACCACGTTATTAGCGGCTGATTACCCGGCCAATCAGCCCCAGCATTTT
TRBJ2-7 | 17 | . | TRBD1 | TRBV3-1/TRBV3-2 | CASSPRSFGTGVYEQYF | TGTGCCAGCTCACCCCGCTCGTTCGGGACAGGGGTTTACGAGCAGTACTTC
TRBJ2-3 | 17 | . | TRBD2 | TRBV7-2 | CASSPNGGGAPSDTQYF | TGTGCCAGCAGCCCCAACGGCGGGGGGGCCCCTAGTGATACGCAGTATTTT
TRBJ1-2 | 13 | . | . | TRBV3-1/TRBV3-2 | CASSQATNYGYTF | TGTGCCAGCAGCCAAGCAACTAACTATGGCTACACCTTC
TRBJ1-4 | 13 | . | . | TRBV5-1 | CASSAEAASGLFF | TGCGCCAGCAGCGCCGAAGCGGCCTCGGGGCTGTTTTTT
TRBJ1-5 | 14 | . | TRBD1 | TRBV10-3 | CAISHGQGNQPQHF | TGTGCCATCAGTCACGGACAGGGGAATCAGCCCCAGCATTTT
TRBJ1-5 | 15 | . | TRBD1 | TRBV2 | CASSRGGYGNQPQHF | TGTGCCAGCAGTCGAGGGGGCTACGGGAATCAGCCCCAGCATTTT
TRBJ2-5 | 12 | . | . | TRBV5-1 | CASSLQQETQYF | TGCGCCAGCAGTCTCCAGCAAGAGACCCAGTACTTC
TRBJ2-7 | 12 | . | . | TRBV5-1 | CASSLQGHEQYF | TGCGCCAGCAGCTTGCAGGGTCACGAGCAGTACTTC
TRBJ1-5 | 14 | . | . | TRBV19 | CASSRGDGNQPQHF | TGTGCCAGTAGTAGGGGGGATGGCAATCAGCCCCAGCATTTT
TRBJ1-1 | 13 | . | . | TRBV19 | CASRTGPYTEAFF | TGTGCCAGTAGGACAGGCCCTTACACTGAAGCTTTCTTT
TRBJ2-5 | 20 | . | TRBD2 | TRBV4-1 | CASSQEHLSGLAGVKETQYF | TGCGCCAGCAGCCAAGAACATTTAAGTGGACTAGCGGGGGTAAAAGAGACCCAGTACTTC
TRBJ2-1 | 15 | . | . | TRBV11-2 | CASSPRGTSSTEQFF | TGTGCCAGCAGCCCCAGAGGGACATCCTCCACGGAGCAGTTCTTC
TRBJ2-1 | 15 | . | TRBD2 | TRBV7-9 | CASSASGGAGNEQFF | TGTGCCAGCAGCGCTAGCGGGGGGGCCGGGAATGAGCAGTTCTTC
TRBJ1-1 | 11 | . | . | TRBV20-1 | CSALQGPLAFF | TGCAGTGCTTTACAGGGACCATTGGCTTTCTTT
TRBJ2-5 | 15 | . | TRBD2 | TRBV19 | CASSDTSGGQETQYF | TGTGCCAGTAGTGATACTAGCGGGGGGCAAGAGACCCAGTACTTC
TRBJ1-3 | 13 | . | TRBD1 | TRBV20-1 | CSASIQGAYTIYF | TGCAGTGCTAGTATTCAGGGGGCATACACCATATATTTT
TRBJ2-7 | 14 | . | TRBD2 | TRBV14 | CASSQGLAGYEQYF | TGTGCCAGCAGCCAAGGGCTAGCGGGCTACGAGCAGTACTTC
TRBJ1-1 | 13 | once | . | TRBV6-5 | CASMGTQTTEAFF | TGTGCCAGCATGGGGACACAGACCACTGAAGCTTTCTTT
TRBJ1-4 | 14 | . | . | TRBV4-1 | CASSQGPGGEKLFF | TGCGCCAGCAGCCAAGGGCCAGGAGGAGAAAAACTGTTTTTT
TRBJ1-6 | 15 | once | . | TRBV28 | CASKAGSSYNSPLHF | TGTGCCAGCAAAGCGGGGAGCTCCTATAATTCACCCCTCCACTTT
TRBJ1-6 | 12 | few | . | TRBV27 | CASSLNGSPLHF | TGTGCCAGCAGTTTAAACGGGTCACCCCTCCACTTT
TRBJ2-7 | 13 | . | TRBD1 | TRBV5-1 | CASSLGQGVEQYF | TGCGCCAGCAGCTTGGGGCAGGGGGTTGAGCAGTACTTC
TRBJ2-1 | 16 | . | TRBD2 | TRBV6-1 | CASSAGTSGTYNEQFF | TGTGCCAGCAGTGCCGGGACTAGCGGTACGTACAATGAGCAGTTCTTC
TRBJ2-2 | 15 | . | . | TRBV27 | CASSLGPTNTGELFF | TGTGCCAGCAGCCTAGGTCCCACGAACACCGGGGAGCTGTTTTTT
TRBJ2-1 | 16 | . | TRBD1 | TRBV27 | CASSLRRQGAVNEQFF | TGTGCCAGCAGTTTAAGGAGACAGGGGGCGGTCAATGAGCAGTTCTTC
TRBJ2-1 | 13 | once | . | TRBV7-2 | CASSVGRQTQQFF | TGTGCCAGCAGCGTGGGCCGACAAACTCAGCAGTTCTTC